A single sample gave rise to the 5 T cell receptor beta chains below, sequenced in a study of monozygotic twins with inflammatory bowel disease. TCRdb reanalyzed the 5' RACE reads, giving one entry per CDR3 protein sequence and no DNA. The sample table includes fewer than 350,000 distinct CDR3 sequences. Sequencing used blood. Source of these receptors: a human donor with ulcerative colitis or Crohn's disease, or a healthy co-twin of an affected twin (not recorded which).

This chain connects TRBV7-9 to TRBJ2-2; TCRdb's D call, TRBD1, is unchecked because there is no DNA. CDR1 and CDR2 (germline): SEHNR, FQNEAQ (reference sequence). CDR3 length: 13 amino acids. CDR3 loop: CASDRDGSGELFF.

The J gene is TRBJ2-3, the V gene TRBV12-3 or TRBV12-4. The CDR3 contains 14 residues. CDR3 protein: CASSRIGSTDTQYF.

This rearrangement joins TRBV5-4 to TRBJ2-1; the D gene TCRdb calls, TRBD2, cannot be checked with no DNA. Germline assignment: CDR1 SGHNT and CDR2 YYREEE (reference sequence). The CDR3 consists of 19 residues. The CDR3 loop reads CASSLTWLAGGSSYNEQFF.

V gene TRBV6-2 or TRBV6-3 combines with J gene TRBJ2-7; TCRdb's D call of TRBD1 is untestable without DNA. The CDR3 length is 16 residues. Looked up from germline, CDR1 is MNHEY and CDR2 is SVGEGT. The CDR3 is CASSYWPDRGAYEQYF.

The chain carries TRBV29-1 and TRBJ2-1. Germline assignment: CDR1 SQVTM and CDR2 ANQGSEA. This CDR3 region has 12 residues. CDR3 residues: CSVDVGYNEQFF.